The 26 T cell receptor beta chains below all came from one sample that was sequenced in a study of cytomegalovirus exposure and HLA in healthy donors. Here immunoSEQ multiplex PCR was the method, and the copy in TCRdb shows in-frame clones only, minus some. The sample yields roughly 200,000 clones, roughly four fifths seen once. The source material was PBMCs. Receptors were obtained from a woman under 30 in good health and CMV-seropositive.

Concerning this clone: Other DNA sequences of this sample code for an identical CDR3. The chain recombines TRBV6-5 with TRBJ2-7; 7 positions agree with TRBD2. CDR1 is MNHEY, CDR2 SVGAGI, per germline. Germline trimming cut 2 bases from V and 2 bases from J; bases unmatched to any gene: 3. CDR3 length: 14 amino acids. The CDR3 sequence is CASSYGAGAYEQYF. The DNA for the CDR3 is TGTGCCAGCAGTTACGGTGCGGGGGCCTACGAGCAGTACTTC.

The V gene is TRBV5-1, the J gene TRBJ2-7; 9 positions match TRBD1. V dropped 4 bases and J dropped 5; count of bases not matched to a gene: 19. The V gene's germline CDR1 is SGHRS and CDR2 YFSETQ. The CDR3 is made up of 18 amino acids. In nucleotides, the CDR3 is TGCGCCAGCAGCGCCTCCGGACAGGGGTATGTCTTCGCTGACGAGCAGTACTTC. This translates into CASSASGQGYVFADEQYF. Combining the CDR3 with reference TRBV5-1 and TRBJ2-7 gives the whole variable domain KAGVTQTPRYLIKTRGQQVTLSCSPISGHRSVSWYQQTPGQGLQFLFEYFSETQRNKGNFPGRFSGRQFSNSRSEMNVSTLELGDSALYLCASSASGQGYVFADEQYFGPGTRLTVT.

This chain joins TRBV5-6 and TRBJ1-3; no clear D gene. From germline, CDR1 is SGHDT and CDR2 YYEEEE. This CDR3 region has 14 residues. The V and J ends lost 0 bases and 1 base respectively, with 5 bases between them. CDR3 amino acids: CASSLGPSGNTIYF. CDR3 DNA sequence: TGTGCCAGCAGCTTGGGGCCTTCTGGAAACACCATATATTTT.

The chain carries TRBV21-1 and TRBJ1-1; TRBD1 is taken as the D call from the table, unchecked against the DNA. TRBV21-1 is termed a pseudogene. CDR3 length: 15 residues. The CDR3 nucleotides read TGTGCCAGCAGCTTGCGGGACAGGGGCCACACTGAAGCTTTCTTT. Translated: CASSLRDRGHTEAFF.

This clone was observed a handful of times. The chain recombines TRBV30 with TRBJ2-7; 10 nucleotides match TRBD2. V shed 0 bases, J shed 0 bases, and the junction held 11 bases outside the gene matches. CDR1 is GTSNPN and CDR2 is SVGIG in the germline V gene (reference sequence). The CDR3 has 18 residues. The CDR3 bases are TGTGCCTGGAGTGTGGCGGCTAGCGGGGGCCAAAGCTCCTACGAGCAGTACTTC. This gives the protein CAWSVAASGGQSSYEQYF. The full variable domain, rest sourced from reference TRBV30 and TRBJ2-7, is SQTIHQWPATLVQPVGSPLSLECTVEGTSNPNLYWYRQAAGRGLQLLFYSVGIGQISSEVPQNLSASRPQDRQFILSSKKLLLSDSGFYLCAWSVAASGGQSSYEQYFGPGTRLTVT.

A note on this clone: The same CDR3 also results from other DNA sequences found in this sample. J is TRBJ2-7 and V is TRBV6-6, with TRBD1 identical over 7 bases. Trimming at V came to 6 bases and at J to 3 bases, leaving 5 bases not matched to a gene. This CDR3 is built from 13 residues. Germline assignment: CDR1 MNHNY and CDR2 SVGAGI (reference sequence). CDR3 DNA: TGTGCCAGCAGCCTCGGACAGGTCTACGAGCAGTACTTC. As protein: CASSLGQVYEQYF.

The chain joins TRBV19 to TRBJ1-2; 7 bases fit TRBD1. With 4 bases clipped from V and 4 bases from J, the junction kept 6 bases outside the gene matches. Germline loops: CDR1 LNHDA, CDR2 SQIVND (reference sequence). The CDR3 contains 14 residues. CDR3: CASSTRDSFYGYTF. In DNA, the CDR3 is TGTGCCAGTAGTACCCGGGACAGCTTCTATGGCTACACCTTC.

The chain combines TRBV7-3 with TRBJ2-5, with 7 bases matching TRBD2. The germline CDR1 and CDR2 sequences are SGHTA and FQGTGA. This CDR3 has 14 residues. V shed 5 bases and J 5 bases; nucleotides not matched to a gene: 8. The CDR3 is CASSRPGEGETQYF. The CDR3 DNA reads TGTGCCAGCAGCCGCCCGGGGGAGGGCGAGACCCAGTACTTC.

Only one count was recorded for this clone. The rearrangement uses TRBV19 and TRBJ2-1, with D perhaps matching TRBD1 (6 bases). Germline loops: CDR1 LNHDA, CDR2 SQIVND (reference sequence). The ends were cut back, 3 bases at V and 7 bases at J, with 10 bases in the middle. The CDR3 contains 13 residues. The chain's CDR3 is CASSMDRRNEQFF. The CDR3 DNA reads TGTGCCAGTAGTATGGACAGACGAAATGAGCAGTTCTTC. The complete variable domain, with remaining parts taken from reference TRBV19 and TRBJ2-1, reads DGGITQSPKYLFRKEGQNVTLSCEQNLNHDAMYWYRQDPGQGLRLIYYSQIVNDFQKGDIAEGYSVSREKKESFPLTVTSAQKNPTAFYLCASSMDRRNEQFFGPGTRLTVL.

This clone was observed a handful of times. The rearrangement uses TRBV18 and TRBJ2-7; D not resolved. V lost 2 bases and J lost 9, with 20 bases in between. Germline CDR1 is KGHSH and CDR2 is LQKENI. The CDR3 extends over 15 amino acids. The CDR3 bases are TGTGCCAGCTCACCAGGCCTTGAACAGTTTAACCCGCAGTACTTC. Encoded protein: CASSPGLEQFNPQYF.

The V and J genes are TRBV12-2 and TRBJ1-5. TRBV12-2 is labeled a pseudogene. The CDR3 runs to 13 residues. This CDR3 reads CASRLTGDQPQHF. DNA for the CDR3: TGTGCAAGTCGCTTAACCGGGGATCAGCCCCAGCATTTT.

Only one count was recorded for this clone. The J gene is TRBJ1-1, the V gene TRBV2; D is perhaps TRBD1 (6 bases). Trimming removed 10 bases from V and 4 bases from J, with 22 bases in between. This CDR3 contains 15 residues. Germline values: CDR1 SNHLY, CDR2 FYNNEI. The CDR3 loop reads CATLGGAEGGTEAFF. The CDR3, as DNA: TGTGCCACCCTAGGGGGGGCGGAGGGTGGCACTGAAGCTTTCTTT.

This clone was counted a single time. The chain is built from TRBV19 and TRBJ1-2, with a possible D match to TRBD1 (6 bases). The V gene lost 5 bases and the J gene lost 6 bases, with 13 bases spanning the gap. Germline V CDR1 and CDR2: LNHDA, SQIVND (reference sequence). This CDR3 is built from 13 residues. CDR3 nucleotides: TGTGCCAGTAGTGGTAGCAGGGGAGATGGCTACACCTTC. Protein: CASSGSRGDGYTF. The full variable domain, its missing parts supplied by reference TRBV19 and TRBJ1-2, is DGGITQSPKYLFRKEGQNVTLSCEQNLNHDAMYWYRQDPGQGLRLIYYSQIVNDFQKGDIAEGYSVSREKKESFPLTVTSAQKNPTAFYLCASSGSRGDGYTFGSGTRLTVV.

The chain carries TRBV19 and TRBJ2-5, with D unclear. Germline assignment: CDR1 LNHDA and CDR2 SQIVND (reference sequence). Trimming left V 3 bases short and J 0 bases short, with 8 bases between. There are 14 residues in the CDR3. The CDR3 nucleotides read TGTGCCAGTAGTATGGCCGGGTACCAAGAGACCCAGTACTTC. Amino acid sequence: CASSMAGYQETQYF.

V gene TRBV19 combines with J gene TRBJ1-2; the D gene is possibly TRBD1 (5 bases). This CDR3 comprises 13 residues. Germline CDR1 is LNHDA and CDR2 is SQIVND (reference sequence). The germline V and J ends were trimmed by 7 bases and 3 bases, with 12 bases remaining between them. CDR3 residues: CASKQGTDYGYTF. The DNA for the CDR3 is TGTGCCAGTAAGCAGGGTACGGACTATGGCTACACCTTC.

The chain is built from TRBV6-1 and TRBJ1-5; no definite D call. The V gene's germline CDR1 is MNHNS and CDR2 SASEGT. The CDR3 loop spans 15 amino acids. Trimming shortened V by 6 bases and J by 0 bases, and 12 bases separated the two germline ends. Here the CDR3 reads CASSEPSDSNQPQHF. The CDR3 DNA reads TGTGCCAGCAGCGAACCCAGCGATAGCAATCAGCCCCAGCATTTT.

The count of this clone is one. The chain uses TRBV5-1 and TRBJ1-2; 7 bases match TRBD1. With V trimmed by 5 bases and J by 0 bases, 13 bases remained unmatched. The germline CDR1 and CDR2 sequences are SGHRS and YFSETQ. This CDR3 comprises 17 residues. CDR3 sequence (DNA): TGCGCCAGCAGTTTACCACCTCAAACAGGGGCTAACTATGGCTACACCTTC. Its protein is CASSLPPQTGANYGYTF.

This clone occurred a few times. V and J are TRBV5-1 and TRBJ2-7; TRBD2 might be the D (5 bases). The V end lost 0 bases, the J end lost 6 bases, and 10 bases lay between the germline ends. This CDR3 is built from 13 residues. Germline V gene sequence: CDR1 SGHRS, CDR2 YFSETQ. CDR3 coding DNA: TGCGCCAGCAGCTTGGATGCGGGCGGCGAGCAGTACTTC. Encoded protein: CASSLDAGGEQYF.

This clone was picked up many times. The gene calls are TRBV27 and TRBJ1-2; D gene uncertain. This CDR3 has 15 amino acids. V was cut by 8 bases and J by 0 bases, with 16 bases left in between. Germline V lookup: CDR1 MNHEY, CDR2 SMNVEV (reference sequence). In DNA, the CDR3 is TGTGCCAGCCGGAAACCCGGGGTCTCTAACTATGGCTACACCTTC. Encoded protein: CASRKPGVSNYGYTF.

V gene TRBV13 combines with J gene TRBJ1-2, with 9 bases lining up with TRBD1. Germline CDR1 is PRHDT and CDR2 is FYEKMQ (reference sequence). V was clipped by 5 bases and J by 5 bases; unmatched bases: 12. The CDR3 runs to 16 residues. DNA of the CDR3: TGTGCCAGCAGCACCCGGCCAGGACAGGGGCGATATGGCTACACCTTC. Translated: CASSTRPGQGRYGYTF.

The rearrangement joins TRBV5-4 to TRBJ2-2; D remains ambiguous. Trimming cost V 1 base and J 6 bases, with 16 bases left between them. CDR1 is SGHNT and CDR2 is YYREEE in the germline V gene (reference sequence). There are 16 residues in the CDR3. Here the CDR3 reads CASSLFPGRYPGELFF. CDR3 DNA sequence: TGTGCCAGCAGCTTGTTTCCCGGCAGGTATCCCGGGGAGCTGTTTTTT.

V gene TRBV18 combines with J gene TRBJ1-2, with TRBD1 matching 8 bases. V dropped 3 bases and J dropped 7; count of bases not matched to a gene: 4. Germline CDR1 KGHSH, CDR2 LQKENI. The CDR3 is 13 amino acids. DNA for the CDR3: TGTGCCAGCTCACCGAAGACAGGGGTTGGCTACACCTTC. Translating gives CASSPKTGVGYTF.

The V gene is TRBV14, the J gene TRBJ1-2, with D unclear. Germline V gene lookup returns CDR1 SGHDN and CDR2 FVKESK. Trimming pared 0 bases from V and 6 bases from J, leaving 17 bases between. This CDR3 has 16 residues. CDR3 nucleotides: TGTGCCAGCAGCCAAGATTTCCTGAGGGCGCGTGATGGCTACACCTTC. It translates to CASSQDFLRARDGYTF. Based on the CDR3 plus reference TRBV14 and TRBJ1-2, the full variable domain is EAGVTQFPSHSVIEKGQTVTLRCDPISGHDNLYWYRRVMGKEIKFLLHFVKESKQDESGMPNNRFLAERTGGTYSTLKVQPAELEDSGVYFCASSQDFLRARDGYTFGSGTRLTVV.

The chain combines TRBV19 with TRBJ1-2; a weak D match, TRBD1 (5 bases). The CDR3 covers 13 residues. Germline values: CDR1 LNHDA, CDR2 SQIVND (reference sequence). Trimming took 4 bases from V and 6 from J, leaving 12 bases between them. The CDR3 nucleotides read TGTGCCAGTAGTACGACGGGAGGGGATGGCTACACCTTC. Translation gives CASSTTGGDGYTF.

This clone was counted a few times. The rearrangement joins TRBV27 to TRBJ1-2; the match to TRBD1 covers 8 bases. In germline, CDR1 is MNHEY, CDR2 SMNVEV (reference sequence). CDR3 length: 11 residues. The V segment lost 8 bases and the J segment 6 bases; nucleotides outside the gene matches: 2. The CDR3 DNA follows: TGTGCCAGCGGGACAGGTAATGGCTACACCTTC. Translating gives CASGTGNGYTF.

This chain uses TRBV2 with TRBJ1-6; D not resolved. CDR1 and CDR2 (germline): SNHLY, FYNNEI. The CDR3 spans 15 residues. Trimming left V 1 base short and J 7 bases short, with 11 bases between. CDR3 residues: CASSEGRTGNSPLHF. The CDR3 DNA reads as TGTGCCAGCAGTGAAGGCCGGACGGGGAATTCACCCCTCCACTTT. Variable domain in full (rest from reference TRBV2 and TRBJ1-6): EPEVTQTPSHQVTQMGQEVILRCVPISNHLYFYWYRQILGQKVEFLVSFYNNEISEKSEIFDDQFSVERPDGSNFTLKIRSTKLEDSAMYFCASSEGRTGNSPLHFGNGTRLTVT.